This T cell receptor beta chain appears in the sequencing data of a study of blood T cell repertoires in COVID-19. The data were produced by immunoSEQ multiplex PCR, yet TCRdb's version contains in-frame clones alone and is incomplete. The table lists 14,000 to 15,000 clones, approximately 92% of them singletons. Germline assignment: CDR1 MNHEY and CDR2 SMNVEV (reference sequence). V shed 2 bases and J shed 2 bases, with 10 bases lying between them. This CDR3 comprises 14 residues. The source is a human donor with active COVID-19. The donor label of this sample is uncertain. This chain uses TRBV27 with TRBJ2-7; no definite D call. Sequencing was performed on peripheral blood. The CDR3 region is CASSLKNGPYEQYF. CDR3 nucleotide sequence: TGTGCCAGCAGTTTAAAGAACGGTCCCTACGAGCAGTACTTC.